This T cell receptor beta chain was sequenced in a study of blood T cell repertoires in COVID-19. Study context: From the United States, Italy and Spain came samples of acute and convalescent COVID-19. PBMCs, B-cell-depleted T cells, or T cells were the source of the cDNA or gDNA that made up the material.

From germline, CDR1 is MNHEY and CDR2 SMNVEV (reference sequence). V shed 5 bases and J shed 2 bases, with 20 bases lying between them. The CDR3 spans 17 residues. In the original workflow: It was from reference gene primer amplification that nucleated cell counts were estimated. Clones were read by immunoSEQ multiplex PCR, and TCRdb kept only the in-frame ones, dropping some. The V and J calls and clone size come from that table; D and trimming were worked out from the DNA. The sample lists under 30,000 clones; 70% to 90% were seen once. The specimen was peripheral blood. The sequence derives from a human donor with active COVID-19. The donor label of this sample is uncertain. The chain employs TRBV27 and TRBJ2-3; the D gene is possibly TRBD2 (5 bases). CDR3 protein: CASSLELPGSTTDTQYF. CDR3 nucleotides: TGTGCCAGCAGTCTTGAACTTCCGGGGTCGACCACAGATACGCAGTATTTT.